This T cell receptor beta chain comes out of a study of shared clonotypes between healthy human individuals. Study details: A donor's plate count was three for CD4 naive and three for CD4 memory; CD8 naive had two and CD8 memory one.

Per the original methods: Owing to the provision of junction-only sequences devoid of quality scores by immunoSEQ, filtering differed. The data were produced by immunoSEQ multiplex PCR, yet TCRdb's version contains in-frame clones alone and is incomplete. The V and J calls and clone size are taken from that table; D and trimming were inferred from the DNA. The sample yields 2.5 million or so clones, around 94% seen once. This CDR3 is built from 12 residues. V dropped 6 bases and J dropped 5 bases, with 10 bases sitting between them. The V gene's germline CDR1 is MDHEN and CDR2 SYDVKM. The sample taken for sequencing was naive CD4+ T cells sorted from blood. Subset indicated: CD45RA+ positively selected. The receptor's source is a man younger than 35 in good health. The chain has TRBV28 and TRBJ1-2; D is unclear. The CDR3 reads CASRPSGYGYTF. Written as DNA, the CDR3 is TGTGCCAGCAGGCCGTCTGGGTATGGCTACACCTTC.